The entry below describes one T cell receptor beta chain. This clonotype was recorded many times. What this receptor recognizes is not known. Per-base qualities were not stored, and no clone one base away is much larger. The data originate from a study of CD8 T cells in ankylosing spondylitis listed by TCRdb under 2017. Background on the whole study: The study profiled T cell receptor beta repertoires in healthy donors and ankylosing spondylitis patients to find disease-linked TCR variants. In total, the full study cohort was made up of roughly 100 healthy donors and some 26 ankylosing spondylitis patients. Peripheral blood samples were taken, and synovial fluid was additionally collected from ankylosing spondylitis patients.

Results the study describes overall, beyond this receptor: A TCR beta motif made up of fewer than 10 highly homologous amino acid variants appeared to be characteristic of blood from ankylosing spondylitis patients. The disease-linked clones were reported as significantly enriched in matched synovial fluid samples from ankylosing spondylitis patients. The disease-linked clones showed a CD8+ phenotype and occurred at relatively low frequencies in peripheral blood. Some motif variants had previously been reported in the synovial fluid and blood of reactive arthritis patients, which suggests shared mechanisms of disease initiation.

Cut back by 2 bases and 3 bases, the V and J ends lie 15 bases apart. CDR1 and CDR2, per the germline V gene, are SGHRS and YFSETQ. Including cysteine and phenylalanine, the CDR3 has 15 amino acids. This entry keeps only the CDR3 DNA: 45 bases, framed from base 1. TCRdb lists the instrument as Illumina HiSeq 2500. TCR beta libraries were prepared by quantitative 5'-RACE with molecular barcodes. The study's processing was this. A new computational method based on a probabilistic model of VDJ rearrangement was used to identify disease-linked TCR variants. The public reads were quality trimmed at Q25 with fastp and then assembled into clones with MiXCR by TCRdb, keeping productive beta chains. Identical CDR3 protein sequences are pooled into one entry, listed with their most common genes and DNA. The V and J calls here are based on TCRdb, not the publication. A total of some 140,000 distinct CDR3 sequences appear in this sample, 6% to 8.5% of them only once. Of the sample, under 15% is held by the ten largest clones.

This receptor was taken from a female donor with ankylosing spondylitis or in good health (not recorded which). Sequenced input: blood, either unsorted or a sorted T cell fraction (not recorded which). The chain joins TRBV5-1 to TRBJ2-7; the D gene is possibly TRBD1 or TRBD2, each agreeing over 5 bases. This receptor carries the CDR3 CASSLVGDGSYEQYF. The base sequence is TGCGCCAGCAGCTTAGTAGGGGACGGCAGCTACGAGCAGTACTTC.